Below, 8 T cell receptor beta chains from the same sample are listed, as sequenced in a study of blood T cell repertoires in COVID-19. TCRdb's table, derived via immunoSEQ multiplex PCR, lists solely in-frame clones and lacks some. In the table there are approximately 140,000 clones, roughly 88% of which are singletons. The specimen sequenced was peripheral blood. The receptors stem from a woman aged 60-75 years with acute or convalescent COVID-19.

This chain joins TRBV27 and TRBJ2-3, with 8 nucleotides matching TRBD1. CDR3 length equals 17 residues. V was clipped by 5 bases and J by 0 bases; unmatched bases: 10. In germline, CDR1 is MNHEY, CDR2 SMNVEV (reference sequence). As DNA, the CDR3 is TGTGCCAGCAGTCCGCGGACAGGGCAAACAAGCACAGATACGCAGTATTTT. Translation gives CASSPRTGQTSTDTQYF.

The gene calls are TRBV2 and TRBJ1-5, with D uncertain. CDR3 length equals 14 residues. Germline CDR1 is SNHLY and CDR2 is FYNNEI. The V end lost 5 bases, the J end lost 3 bases, and 11 bases lay between the germline ends. As DNA, the CDR3 is TGTGCCAGCAGTCCATCAGCGTACAATCAGCCCCAGCATTTT. It specifies CASSPSAYNQPQHF. Full variable domain (remainder filled in from reference TRBV2 and TRBJ1-5): EPEVTQTPSHQVTQMGQEVILRCVPISNHLYFYWYRQILGQKVEFLVSFYNNEISEKSEIFDDQFSVERPDGSNFTLKIRSTKLEDSAMYFCASSPSAYNQPQHFGDGTRLSIL.

The chain carries TRBV18 and TRBJ1-3, with TRBD1 as a possible D gene (5 bases). The CDR3 has 15 amino acids. The germline V gene encodes CDR1 KGHSH and CDR2 LQKENI. Trimming pared 3 bases from V and 0 bases from J, leaving 9 bases between. The CDR3 loop reads CASSPLTVSGNTIYF. CDR3 bases: TGTGCCAGCTCACCGTTGACAGTCTCTGGAAACACCATATATTTT.

J is TRBJ2-7 and V is TRBV19; 9 positions agree with TRBD1. This CDR3 is 14 amino acids long. Germline CDR1 LNHDA, CDR2 SQIVND (reference sequence). The J segment lost 3 bases and the V segment lost 2 bases, leaving 2 bases of the junction unmatched. CDR3 sequence reads: CASSISTGGYEQYF. The CDR3 DNA reads TGTGCCAGTAGTATATCGACAGGGGGCTACGAGCAGTACTTC.

The V and J genes are TRBV30 and TRBJ1-1, with D unclear. There are 13 residues in the CDR3. Germline lookup yields CDR1 GTSNPN and CDR2 SVGIG (reference sequence). V lost 4 bases and J 1 base, leaving 10 bases between the germline ends. The CDR3 protein is CAWNTGGNTEAFF. The CDR3 region has the DNA TGTGCCTGGAATACGGGTGGGAACACTGAAGCTTTCTTT.

The chain employs TRBV6-2 or TRBV6-3 and TRBJ1-1, with D tentatively TRBD1 (5 bases). The CDR3 totals 13 residues. V lost 2 bases to trimming and J lost 7 bases, with 11 bases between them. CDR1 MNHEY and CDR2 SVGEGT come from the germline V gene. CDR3 region: CASSYNEGLEAFF. The CDR3 coding sequence is TGTGCCAGCAGTTACAATGAGGGACTTGAAGCTTTCTTT.

The rearrangement joins TRBV19 to TRBJ2-1, with D unresolved. V lost 3 bases and J lost 9, with 12 bases in between. Germline V gene data show CDR1 as LNHDA and CDR2 as SQIVND (reference sequence). The CDR3 has 13 residues. The CDR3 loop is CASSISFYGEQFF. The DNA of the CDR3 is TGTGCCAGTAGTATCTCCTTTTACGGTGAGCAGTTCTTC. Together with reference TRBV19 and TRBJ2-1, the CDR3 gives the full variable domain: DGGITQSPKYLFRKEGQNVTLSCEQNLNHDAMYWYRQDPGQGLRLIYYSQIVNDFQKGDIAEGYSVSREKKESFPLTVTSAQKNPTAFYLCASSISFYGEQFFGPGTRLTVL.

The V gene is TRBV9, the J gene TRBJ2-1; D may be TRBD1 (6 bases). CDR3 length: 16 residues. Germline V gives CDR1 SGDLS, CDR2 YYNGEE. V shed 4 bases and J shed 5 bases, with 19 bases lying between them. The CDR3 DNA reads as TGTGCCAGCAGCCGAACAACGGACAGTCTGGACAATGAGCAGTTCTTC. It is translated as CASSRTTDSLDNEQFF.